Listed below are T cell receptor beta chains from one sample, sequenced in a study of shared clonotypes between healthy human individuals. Some clones are missing from TCRdb's copy, which holds only in-frame ones; the method was immunoSEQ multiplex PCR. In the table there are 850,000 to 1,200,000 clones, around 74% of which are singletons. Sequenced sample: memory CD4+ T cells sorted from blood. Receptor source: a man between 18 and 29 years old in good health. Each CDR3 is given with its conserved first and last residue. The D gene is left open where the match is weak. Clone size is given for some rows only: seen once, a few or many times, or a class if the clone is expanded.

clone size	D gene	V gene	J gene	CDR3 DNA	CDR3 protein
-	TRBD1	TRBV6-5	TRBJ1-2	TGTGCCAGCAGCCCCGGGACAGGGGGCCGTGGCTACACCTTC	CASSPGTGGRGYTF
-	TRBD2	TRBV5-4	TRBJ2-7	TGTGCCAGCAGCTTGGCTAGCGGGTCCTACGAGCAGTACTTC	CASSLASGSYEQYF
-	-	TRBV19	TRBJ1-4	TGTGCCAGTAGTAGAGACGGAGGGTTGATTAATGAAAAACTGTTTTTT	CASSRDGGLINEKLFF
-	-	TRBV6-1	TRBJ2-5	TGTGCCAGCAGTGAAGAGACAGTACAAGAGACCCAGTACTTC	CASSEETVQETQYF
-	-	TRBV7-9	TRBJ2-1	TGTGCCAGCAGCCCCTCCTTACTGTCGGGGCAGAATGAGCAGTTCTTC	CASSPSLLSGQNEQFF
-	TRBD2	TRBV5-6	TRBJ2-5	TGTGCCAGCAGCTTGGGAGACAGAGGACTAGTGTCCCAGTACTTC	CASSLGDRGLVSQYF
-	TRBD1	TRBV29-1	TRBJ1-2	TGCAGCGTAGGACAGGGCAACTATGGCTACACCTTC	CSVGQGNYGYTF
-	TRBD1	TRBV15	TRBJ1-5	TGTGCCACCAGCAGAGATCAGCGACAGGGGGCCGTTAGCAATCAGCCCCAGCATTTT	CATSRDQRQGAVSNQPQHF
-	-	TRBV5-4	TRBJ2-2	TGTGCCAGCAGCTTTCGCGGGACCGGGGAGCTGTTTTTT	CASSFRGTGELFF
-	-	TRBV5-1	TRBJ2-7	TGCGCCAGCAGCAGTCCCGGGACCGCGTACGAGCAGTACTTC	CASSSPGTAYEQYF
-	-	TRBV5-5	TRBJ1-6	TGTGCCAGCAGCTGGCAAAGGGACCCCGGGAACTCACCCCTCCACTTT	CASSWQRDPGNSPLHF
-	TRBD1	TRBV6-5	TRBJ2-5	TGTGCCAGCAGTTACTCGGACAGGGAGAAGACCCAGTACTTC	CASSYSDREKTQYF
-	-	TRBV7-2	TRBJ2-1	TGTGCCAGCAGCGCAAACAGGGTCATAGCCTACAATGAGCAGTTCTTC	CASSANRVIAYNEQFF
few	-	TRBV10-3	TRBJ2-3	TGTGCCACCTGGGGGGCGGTAGATACGCAGTATTTT	CATWGAVDTQYF
-	TRBD1	TRBV5-1	TRBJ1-2	TGCGCCAGCAGCTTTTCCGGGGACAGCCCGGCGGGCTACACCTTC	CASSFSGDSPAGYTF
-	-	TRBV19	TRBJ2-2	TGTGCCAGTTGCGGGGCGGCGAACACCGGGGAGCTGTTTTTT	CASCGAANTGELFF
-	TRBD2	TRBV4-2	TRBJ2-6	TGTGCCAGCAGCCAACCCCTAGCGGGGGGGCTTGGGGCCAACGTCCTGACTTTC	CASSQPLAGGLGANVLTF
-	-	TRBV7-2	TRBJ2-1	TGTGCCAGCAGCTTAACGGGGGTGAATGAGCAGTTCTTC	CASSLTGVNEQFF
-	-	TRBV10-3	TRBJ2-2	TGTGCCATCAGTGAGTCGACAGCGGCGAACACCGGGGAGCTGTTTTTT	CAISESTAANTGELFF
-	-	TRBV6-5	TRBJ1-3	TGTGCCAGCAGTTCACGGCAGGGCCATACGAACACCATATATTTT	CASSSRQGHTNTIYF
few	TRBD1	TRBV5-1	TRBJ2-5	TGCGCCAGCAGCTTGGGGAACAGGGGGTTCCAAGAGACCCAGTACTTC	CASSLGNRGFQETQYF
many	-	TRBV19	TRBJ2-2	TGTGCCAGTGGGCTAGTGAGTACCGGGGAGCTGTTTTTT	CASGLVSTGELFF
-	TRBD2	TRBV7-9	TRBJ2-5	TGTGCCAGCAGCTTAGAGAGCGGGGGGGCAGGAGAGACCCAGTACTTC	CASSLESGGAGETQYF
few	TRBD1	TRBV2	TRBJ1-2	TGTGCCAGCGTAATACAGGGGGGATCCTATGGCTACACCTTC	CASVIQGGSYGYTF
few	-	TRBV30	TRBJ1-5	TGTGCCTGGAGTACCCACAATCCTTCCCAGCCCCAGCATTTT	CAWSTHNPSQPQHF
once	-	TRBV28	TRBJ2-4	TGTGCCAGCAGTTTTTATGCTGCAGGGGCAAGGAACATTCAGTACTTC	CASSFYAAGARNIQYF
-	-	TRBV11-2	TRBJ1-1	TGTGCCAGCAGCTTAGATGAAGGGGGGGGCACTGAAGCTTTCTTT	CASSLDEGGGTEAFF
-	-	TRBV10-2	TRBJ2-2	TGCGCCACCGGACGTGGGACAAAAAACACCGGGGAGCTGTTTTTT	CATGRGTKNTGELFF
-	-	TRBV11-2	TRBJ1-1	TGTGCCAGCAGCCCACCATTTGAGAAATTGAACACTGAAGCTTTCTTT	CASSPPFEKLNTEAFF
-	-	TRBV28	TRBJ2-2	TGTGCCAGCAGCGGACCGTTGAACACCGGGGAGCTGTTTTTT	CASSGPLNTGELFF
many	TRBD1	TRBV2	TRBJ2-4	TGTGCCAGCAGGATACAGGGGGCTGCCAAAAACATTCAGTACTTC	CASRIQGAAKNIQYF
-	-	TRBV4-3	TRBJ2-1	TGCGCCAGCAGCCAAGGTTCAGCTAGTCAGCAGTTCTTC	CASSQGSASQQFF
-	TRBD2	TRBV4-1	TRBJ2-1	TGCGCCAGCAGCCCACTCACGGGGCGGGGGAACAATGAGCAGTTCTTC	CASSPLTGRGNNEQFF
few	TRBD2	TRBV5-1	TRBJ2-3	TGCGCCAGCAGCGCCGGACTAGCGGGAGGCACAGATACGCAGTATTTT	CASSAGLAGGTDTQYF
-	-	TRBV28	TRBJ2-6	TGTGCCAGCCTACGGGGTGGCAGGGGCTCTGGGGCCAACGTCCTGACTTTC	CASLRGGRGSGANVLTF
-	TRBD1	TRBV5-6	TRBJ2-5	TGTGCCAGCAGCTTCACAGGGGGACCAGAGACCCAGTACTTC	CASSFTGGPETQYF
-	TRBD1	TRBV5-1	TRBJ1-1	TGCGCCAGCAGCTTGGCCCCCCGACCGGGACAGGGGTCTGAAGCTTTCTTT	CASSLAPRPGQGSEAFF
-	TRBD2	TRBV10-1	TRBJ2-2	TGCGCCAGCAGCGAGTCCGGGACTAGCGGGGCCGGGGAGCTGTTTTTT	CASSESGTSGAGELFF
-	TRBD1	TRBV6-5	TRBJ2-7	TGTGCCAGCAGTTACGGGCAGGGGGTGGGTGAGCAGTACTTC	CASSYGQGVGEQYF
many	-	TRBV7-2	TRBJ2-7	TGTGCCAGCAGGAGTTTGGACTACCACGAGCAGTACTTC	CASRSLDYHEQYF
-	TRBD2	TRBV7-6	TRBJ2-5	TGTGCCAGCAGCTTAACTGGGACTAGCCTTTGGGAGACCCAGTACTTC	CASSLTGTSLWETQYF
-	TRBD1	TRBV12-5	TRBJ1-4	TGTGCTAGTGGATGGACAGGGAAGGAAAAACTGTTTTTT	CASGWTGKEKLFF
-	-	TRBV19	TRBJ2-7	TGTGCCAGTAGTAGGCAGGACTCCTACGAGCAGTACTTC	CASSRQDSYEQYF
-	-	TRBV19	TRBJ1-2	TGTGCCAGTAGTATCAAGGGAGGGGAGGACTATGACTACACCTTC	CASSIKGGEDYDYTF
few	TRBD2	TRBV11-3	TRBJ2-5	TGTGCCAGCAGCTTAGGGAGCAGCGGGACGGCGGAGACCCAGTACTTC	CASSLGSSGTAETQYF
-	TRBD2	TRBV28	TRBJ2-5	TGTGCCAGCAGTCCGCGGACTAGCGGGGCCTTAATCCAGTACTTC	CASSPRTSGALIQYF
-	-	TRBV5-6	TRBJ1-2	TGTGCCAGCAGTTACGGGTCAGGAAATAATGGCTACACCTTC	CASSYGSGNNGYTF
-	TRBD1	TRBV6-5	TRBJ1-1	TGTGCCAGCTCGGGACAGCAGTTTAACACTGAAGCTTTCTTT	CASSGQQFNTEAFF
-	-	TRBV2	TRBJ1-5	TGTGCCAGCAGTGTTGGACGAGAGTCCCTTTATCAGCCCCAGCATTTT	CASSVGRESLYQPQHF
-	TRBD1	TRBV12-5	TRBJ2-1	TGTGCTAGTGGTTTGGTACTTGGGACAGGATACAATGAGCAGTTCTTC	CASGLVLGTGYNEQFF